This entry lists 5 T cell receptor beta chains sequenced from one sample in a study of CD8+ T cells in alopecia areata. Once RNA had been extracted, it was reverse transcribed into cDNA to act as the sequencing template. TCRdb's table, derived via immunoSEQ multiplex PCR, lists solely in-frame clones and lacks some. Of around 210,000 clones detected, roughly three fifths appear once; the ten largest clones hold nearly 5%. Sequenced sample: CD8+ T cells sorted from blood. Receptors originate from a human donor in good health.

The chain uses TRBV7-6 and TRBJ2-7; 9 nucleotides agree with TRBD2. CDR1 SGHVS and CDR2 FNYEAQ come from the germline V gene. V trimming: 5 bases; J trimming: 3 bases; junction bases outside the gene matches: 8. CDR3 length: 15 amino acids. The chain's CDR3 is CASSPSGGHFYEQYF. For the CDR3, the DNA is TGTGCCAGCAGCCCAAGCGGGGGGCATTTCTACGAGCAGTACTTC.

The chain uses TRBV7-9 and TRBJ2-1; D is undetermined. The CDR3 has 12 amino acids. The germline CDR1 and CDR2 sequences are SEHNR and FQNEAQ (reference sequence). Trimming shortened V by 5 bases and J by 5 bases, and 7 bases separated the two germline ends. In DNA, the CDR3 is TGTGCCAGCAGCAACCAGCACAATGAGCAGTTCTTC. This gives the protein CASSNQHNEQFF. The entire variable domain, with the rest obtained from reference TRBV7-9 and TRBJ2-1, is as follows: DTGVSQNPRHKITKRGQNVTFRCDPISEHNRLYWYRQTLGQGPEFLTYFQNEAQLEKSRLLSDRFSAERPKGSFSTLEIQRTEQGDSAMYLCASSNQHNEQFFGPGTRLTVL.

This clone was recorded once. The V gene is TRBV13, the J gene TRBJ2-7, with D possibly matching TRBD1 (6 bases). V lost 0 bases to trimming and J lost 1 base, with 10 bases between them. The CDR3 is 15 amino acids. Germline loops: CDR1 PRHDT, CDR2 FYEKMQ (reference sequence). As DNA, the CDR3 is TGTGCCAGCAGCTTAGGCCGGGACATATCCTACGAGCAGTACTTC. The encoded protein is CASSLGRDISYEQYF.

The rearrangement links TRBV7-9 to TRBJ1-2; TRBD1 agrees at 7 bases. The J segment lost 4 bases and the V segment lost 5 bases, leaving 4 bases of the junction unmatched. CDR3 size: 13 residues. Germline V gives CDR1 SEHNR, CDR2 FQNEAQ (reference sequence). CDR3 in amino acids: CASSPGTVYGYTF. The CDR3 bases are TGTGCCAGCAGCCCTGGGACAGTCTATGGCTACACCTTC.

The chain has TRBV6-5 and TRBJ2-2, with D unclear. Germline lookup yields CDR1 MNHEY and CDR2 SVGAGI. The CDR3 length is 13 residues. Deletions cut 3 bases from V and 6 bases from J, with 8 bases between. The CDR3 spells CASSYLVAGELFF. CDR3 sequence (DNA): TGTGCCAGCAGTTATCTGGTCGCCGGGGAGCTGTTTTTT.